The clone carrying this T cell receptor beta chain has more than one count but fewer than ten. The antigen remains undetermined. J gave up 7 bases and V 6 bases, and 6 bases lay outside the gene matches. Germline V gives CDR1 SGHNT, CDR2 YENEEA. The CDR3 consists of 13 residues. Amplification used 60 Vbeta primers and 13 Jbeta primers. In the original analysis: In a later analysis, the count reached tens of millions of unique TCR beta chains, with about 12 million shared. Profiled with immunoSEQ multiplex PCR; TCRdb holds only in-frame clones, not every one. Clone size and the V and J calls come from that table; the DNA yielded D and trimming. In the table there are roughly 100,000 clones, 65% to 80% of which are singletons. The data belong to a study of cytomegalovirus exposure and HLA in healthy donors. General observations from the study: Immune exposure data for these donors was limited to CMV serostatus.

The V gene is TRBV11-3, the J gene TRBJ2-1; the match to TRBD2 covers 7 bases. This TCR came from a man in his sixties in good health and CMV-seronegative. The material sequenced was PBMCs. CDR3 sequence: CASSSWEGNEQFF. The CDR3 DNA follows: TGTGCCAGCAGTTCCTGGGAGGGAAATGAGCAGTTCTTC.